The clone carrying this T cell receptor (beta chain) was observed once. This sample is drawn from a study of technical replicates of blood from a few donors. Sequencing used immunoSEQ multiplex PCR; TCRdb keeps in-frame clones, though not all of them. The table lists approximately 65,000 clones, around 87% of them singletons, with 5% to 5.5% in the top ten. The length of the CDR3 is 14 residues. The gene calls are TRBV21-1 and TRBJ1-5; the D call of TRBD1 is as the table states it, not checked on the DNA. TRBV21-1 is noted as a pseudogene. This sequence originates from a human donor in good health. Some clones in this sample may be carry-over from other donors' samples. Sequencing input: PBMCs. Written as DNA, the CDR3 is TGTGCCAGCCACCTAGGGGGCCTTTCTCAGCCCCAGCATTTT. Protein product: CASHLGGLSQPQHF.